This T cell receptor beta chain was retrieved from a study of shared clonotypes between healthy human individuals. Study-wide results and limits: A small donor pool kept down the genetic and exposure-history diversity that was represented.

Memory CD4+ cells were the fraction left after CD45RA+ naive selection. Remarks on this clone: Its specificity is unknown.

Here immunoSEQ multiplex PCR was the method, and the copy in TCRdb shows in-frame clones only, minus some. The sample consists of some 2.3 million clones, more than 85% of them appearing once. This TCR derives from a man in his late teens or twenties in good health. Some clones in this sample may be carry-over from other donors' samples. The sequenced sample was naive CD4+ T cells from PBMCs. The subset is: CD45RA+ positively selected.

The CDR3 spells CASSLLVRGATEAFF. The CDR3 coding sequence is TGTGCCAGCAGCTTATTGGTCCGGGGGGCAACTGAAGCTTTCTTT. The rearrangement links TRBV7-3 to TRBJ1-1, with D tentatively TRBD1 (6 bases). This CDR3 has 15 residues. Germline CDR1 and CDR2: SGHTA and FQGTGA. The V end lost 2 bases, the J end lost 5 bases, and 15 bases lay between the germline ends.